This T cell receptor (beta chain) was identified in a study of blood T cell repertoires in COVID-19. Study-wide context: Samples taken during acute and convalescent COVID-19 were collected in the United States, Italy and Spain. PBMCs, B-cell-depleted T cells, or T cells provided the cDNA or gDNA that made up the material.

Trimming shortened V by 3 bases and J by 4 bases, and 18 bases separated the two germline ends. The germline V gene encodes CDR1 MGHDK and CDR2 SYGVNS. The CDR3 contains 16 residues. The sample holds one count of this clone. Per the authors' pipeline: The authors estimated nucleated cell counts from reference gene primer amplification. The table came from immunoSEQ multiplex PCR; TCRdb's copy has only in-frame clones and leaves some out. The V and J calls and clone size come from that table; D and trimming were worked out from the DNA. In the table there are 150,000 to 200,000 clones, 90% to 95% of which are singletons.

The material sequenced was peripheral blood. The TCR was taken from a woman aged 45-59 years with acute or convalescent COVID-19. This rearrangement joins TRBV25-1 to TRBJ2-5; D not resolved. The CDR3 bases are TGTGCCAGCAGTGAGGGTAGGATTGGGCGTGGAGAGACCCAGTACTTC. Its translation: CASSEGRIGRGETQYF.